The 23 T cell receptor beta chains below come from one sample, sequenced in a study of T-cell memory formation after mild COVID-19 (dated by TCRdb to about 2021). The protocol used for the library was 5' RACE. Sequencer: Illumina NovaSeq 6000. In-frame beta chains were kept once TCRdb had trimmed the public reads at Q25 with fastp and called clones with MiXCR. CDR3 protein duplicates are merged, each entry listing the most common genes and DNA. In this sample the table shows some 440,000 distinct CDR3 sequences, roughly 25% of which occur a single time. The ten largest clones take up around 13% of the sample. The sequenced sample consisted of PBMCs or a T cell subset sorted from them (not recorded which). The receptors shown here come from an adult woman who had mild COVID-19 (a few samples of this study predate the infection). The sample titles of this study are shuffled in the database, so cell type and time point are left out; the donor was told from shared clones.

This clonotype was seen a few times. The CDR3 protein is CASSSGTDYNEQFF. DNA for the CDR3: TGTGCCAGCAGTTCAGGGACGGACTACAATGAGCAGTTCTTC. The chain has TRBV12-3 or TRBV12-4 and TRBJ2-1; D tentatively fits TRBD1 or TRBD2 (5 bases each). Trimming shortened V by 4 bases and J by 3 bases, and 10 bases separated the two germline ends. This CDR3 contains 14 residues.

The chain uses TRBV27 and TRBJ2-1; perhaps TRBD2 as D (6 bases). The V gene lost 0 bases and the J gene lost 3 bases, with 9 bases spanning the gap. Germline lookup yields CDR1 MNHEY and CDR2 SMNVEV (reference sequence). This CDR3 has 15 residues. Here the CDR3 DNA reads TGTGCCAGCAGTTTATCAAGGGGAGGCTACAATGAGCAGTTCTTC. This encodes CASSLSRGGYNEQFF.

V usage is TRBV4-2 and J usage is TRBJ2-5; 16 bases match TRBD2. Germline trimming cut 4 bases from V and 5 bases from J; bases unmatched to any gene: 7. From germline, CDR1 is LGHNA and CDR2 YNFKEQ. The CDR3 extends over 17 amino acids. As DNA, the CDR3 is TGTGCCAGCAGCCCCGGGACTAGCGGGGGGGCTTGGGAGACCCAGTACTTC. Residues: CASSPGTSGGAWETQYF.

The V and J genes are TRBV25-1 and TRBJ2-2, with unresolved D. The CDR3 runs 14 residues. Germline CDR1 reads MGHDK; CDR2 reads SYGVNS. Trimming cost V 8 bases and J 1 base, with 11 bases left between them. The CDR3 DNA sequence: TGTGCCAGCGGGTATGACTGGAACACCGGGGAGCTGTTTTTT. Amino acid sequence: CASGYDWNTGELFF.

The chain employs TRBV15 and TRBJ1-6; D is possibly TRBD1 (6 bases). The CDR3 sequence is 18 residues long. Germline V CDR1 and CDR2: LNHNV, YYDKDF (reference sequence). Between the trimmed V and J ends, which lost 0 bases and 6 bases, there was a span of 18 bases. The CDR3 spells CATSRDRDTGGPNSPLHF. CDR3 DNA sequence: TGTGCCACCAGCAGAGATCGGGACACAGGTGGCCCTAATTCACCCCTCCACTTT. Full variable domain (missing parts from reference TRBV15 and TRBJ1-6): DAMVIQNPRYQVTQFGKPVTLSCSQTLNHNVMYWYQQKSSQAPKLLFHYYDKDFNNEADTPDNFQSRRPNTSFCFLDIRSPGLGDTAMYLCATSRDRDTGGPNSPLHFGNGTRLTVT.

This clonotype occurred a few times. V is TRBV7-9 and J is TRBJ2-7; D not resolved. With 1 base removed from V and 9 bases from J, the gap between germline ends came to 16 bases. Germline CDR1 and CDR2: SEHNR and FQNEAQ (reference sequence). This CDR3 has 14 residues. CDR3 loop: CASSLEGLQRRQYF. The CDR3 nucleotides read TGTGCCAGCAGCTTAGAAGGGTTGCAGAGACGGCAGTACTTC. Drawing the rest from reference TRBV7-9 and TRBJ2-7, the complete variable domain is DTGVSQNPRHKITKRGQNVTFRCDPISEHNRLYWYRQTLGQGPEFLTYFQNEAQLEKSRLLSDRFSAERPKGSFSTLEIQRTEQGDSAMYLCASSLEGLQRRQYFGPGTRLTVT.

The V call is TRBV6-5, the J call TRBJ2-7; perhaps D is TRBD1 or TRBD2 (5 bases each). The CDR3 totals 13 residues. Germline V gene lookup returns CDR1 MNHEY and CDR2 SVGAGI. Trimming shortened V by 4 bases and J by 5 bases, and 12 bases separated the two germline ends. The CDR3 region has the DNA TGTGCCAGCAGTTCAGGGTGGGGGAACGAGCAGTACTTC. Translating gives CASSSGWGNEQYF.

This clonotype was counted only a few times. CDR3 protein: CVGEGYNSPLHF. The CDR3 nucleotides read TGTGTCGGAGAGGGGTATAATTCACCCCTCCACTTT. The chain has TRBV30 and TRBJ1-6, with D possibly being TRBD1 (5 bases). This CDR3 is built from 12 residues. Germline CDR1 and CDR2: GTSNPN and SVGIG (reference sequence).

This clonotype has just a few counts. In nucleotides, the CDR3 is TGTGCCAGCAGTTCAGCCCCATGGTCACGGGAGACCCAGTACTTC. Amino acid sequence: CASSSAPWSRETQYF. The genes are TRBV4-2 and TRBJ2-5; D is unclear. The CDR3 runs 15 residues. Germline V lookup: CDR1 LGHNA, CDR2 YNFKEQ. V was cut by 6 bases and J by 5 bases, with 19 bases left in between.

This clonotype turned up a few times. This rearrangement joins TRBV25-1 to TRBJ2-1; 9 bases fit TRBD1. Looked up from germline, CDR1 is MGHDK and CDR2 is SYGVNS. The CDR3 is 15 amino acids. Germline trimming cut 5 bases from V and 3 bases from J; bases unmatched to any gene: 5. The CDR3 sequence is CASSKSGQGYNEQFF. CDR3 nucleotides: TGTGCCAGCAGTAAGTCGGGACAGGGCTACAATGAGCAGTTCTTC. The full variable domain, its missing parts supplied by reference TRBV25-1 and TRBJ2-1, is EADIYQTPRYLVIGTGKKITLECSQTMGHDKMYWYQQDPGMELHLIHYSYGVNSTEKGDLSSESTVSRIRTEHFPLTLESARPSHTSQYLCASSKSGQGYNEQFFGPGTRLTVL.

The CDR3 DNA reads TGTGCCAGCAGCCGGACAGGGGAAAGCGAGCAGTACTTC. Encoded protein: CASSRTGESEQYF. The gene calls are TRBV13 and TRBJ2-7; TRBD1 agrees at 9 bases. The CDR3 totals 13 residues. With V trimmed by 5 bases and J by 6 bases, 5 bases remained unmatched. Germline V gene sequence: CDR1 PRHDT, CDR2 FYEKMQ (reference sequence).

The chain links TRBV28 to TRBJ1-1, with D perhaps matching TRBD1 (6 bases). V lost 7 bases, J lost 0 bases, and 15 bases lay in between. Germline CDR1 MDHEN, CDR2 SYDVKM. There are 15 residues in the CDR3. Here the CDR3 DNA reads TGTGCCAGCACCCGACAGGAGATCATGAACACTGAAGCTTTCTTT. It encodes CASTRQEIMNTEAFF.

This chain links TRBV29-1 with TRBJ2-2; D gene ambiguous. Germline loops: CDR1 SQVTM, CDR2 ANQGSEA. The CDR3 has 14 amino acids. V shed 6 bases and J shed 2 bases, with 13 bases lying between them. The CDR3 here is CSVAPQVNTGELFF. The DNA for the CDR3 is TGCAGCGTCGCTCCGCAAGTTAACACCGGGGAGCTGTTTTTT.

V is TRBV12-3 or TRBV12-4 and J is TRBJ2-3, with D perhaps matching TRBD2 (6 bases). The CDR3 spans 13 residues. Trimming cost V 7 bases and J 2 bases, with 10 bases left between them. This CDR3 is CASKREATDTQYF. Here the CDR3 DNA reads TGTGCCAGCAAAAGGGAGGCCACAGATACGCAGTATTTT.

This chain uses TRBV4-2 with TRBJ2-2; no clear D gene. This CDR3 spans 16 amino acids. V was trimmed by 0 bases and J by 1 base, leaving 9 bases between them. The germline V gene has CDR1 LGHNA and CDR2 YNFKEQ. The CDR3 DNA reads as TGTGCCAGCAGCCAAGATCAAGCCTGGAACACCGGGGAGCTGTTTTTT. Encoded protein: CASSQDQAWNTGELFF.

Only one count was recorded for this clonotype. CDR3 residues: CASSLEGQARAEAFF. CDR3 nucleotides: TGTGCCAGCAGCTTAGAGGGACAGGCCCGGGCTGAAGCTTTCTTT. V gene TRBV7-8 combines with J gene TRBJ1-1, with TRBD1 identical over 8 bases. With V trimmed by 1 base and J by 6 bases, 7 bases remained unmatched. Germline loops: CDR1 SGHVS, CDR2 FQNEAQ. The CDR3 length is 15 residues.

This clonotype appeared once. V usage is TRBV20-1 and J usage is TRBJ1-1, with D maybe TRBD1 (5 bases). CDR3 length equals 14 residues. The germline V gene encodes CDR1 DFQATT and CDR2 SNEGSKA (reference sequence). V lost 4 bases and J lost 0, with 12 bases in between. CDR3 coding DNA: TGCAGTGCTACCCAGGGTCTCATGAACACTGAAGCTTTCTTT. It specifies CSATQGLMNTEAFF.

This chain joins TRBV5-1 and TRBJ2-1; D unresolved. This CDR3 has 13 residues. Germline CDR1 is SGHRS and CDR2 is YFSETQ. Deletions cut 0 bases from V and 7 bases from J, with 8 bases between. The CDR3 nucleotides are TGCGCCAGCAGCTTGGCCGGGCATAATGAGCAGTTCTTC. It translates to CASSLAGHNEQFF.

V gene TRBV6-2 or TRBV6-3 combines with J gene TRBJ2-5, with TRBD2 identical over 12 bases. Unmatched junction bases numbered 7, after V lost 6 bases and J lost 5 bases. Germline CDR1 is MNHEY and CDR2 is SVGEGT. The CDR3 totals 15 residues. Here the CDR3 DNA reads TGTGCCAGCAGCCCTTTCCTAGCGGGAGGGGAGACCCAGTACTTC. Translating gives CASSPFLAGGETQYF.

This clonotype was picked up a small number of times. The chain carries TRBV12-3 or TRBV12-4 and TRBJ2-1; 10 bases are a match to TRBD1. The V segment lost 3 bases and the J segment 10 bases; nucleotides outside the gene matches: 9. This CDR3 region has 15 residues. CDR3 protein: CASSFGDRGRAEQFF. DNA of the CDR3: TGTGCCAGCAGTTTTGGGGACAGGGGTCGAGCCGAGCAGTTCTTC.

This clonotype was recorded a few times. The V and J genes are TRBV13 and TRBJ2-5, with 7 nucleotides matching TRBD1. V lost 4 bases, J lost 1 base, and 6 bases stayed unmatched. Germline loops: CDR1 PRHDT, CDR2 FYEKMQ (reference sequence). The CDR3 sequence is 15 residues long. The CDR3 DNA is TGTGCCAGCAGCTCTGAGACAGGGACCCAAGAGACCCAGTACTTC. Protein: CASSSETGTQETQYF.

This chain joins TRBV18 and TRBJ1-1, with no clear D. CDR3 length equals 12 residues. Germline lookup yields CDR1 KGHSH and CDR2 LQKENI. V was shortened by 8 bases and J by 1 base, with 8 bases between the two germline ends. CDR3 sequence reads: CASIASNTEAFF. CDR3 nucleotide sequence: TGTGCCAGCATCGCCTCGAACACTGAAGCTTTCTTT.

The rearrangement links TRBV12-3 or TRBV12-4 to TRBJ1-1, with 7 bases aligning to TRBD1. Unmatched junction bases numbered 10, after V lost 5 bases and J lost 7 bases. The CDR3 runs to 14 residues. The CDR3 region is CASSPQEGAIEAFF. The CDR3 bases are TGTGCCAGCAGTCCCCAGGAGGGGGCAATTGAAGCTTTCTTT.